The sequence of this T cell receptor beta chain was determined in a study of STAT5B mutations in CD4+ large granular lymphocyte leukemia. Study-wide background: Among healthy donors, a particular HLA allele went with more CDR3 'QG' motifs.

Details on this clone: The antigen remains unidentified.

Study conclusions and caveats: Main leukemic clonotypes were patient-specific, but 20% to 25% appeared at low frequency elsewhere.

Original processing notes: Lowest detectable productive clonotype frequency was 2.59 x 10-5. Assay used: immunoSEQ multiplex PCR; TCRdb lists only in-frame clones, some missing. D and trimming were read from the DNA, whereas the V and J calls and clone size are those reported in that table. The sample has roughly 30,000 clones, 55% to 80% seen once; the top ten hold just under 2%. The receptor's source is a human donor in good health. The sequencing sample was made of CD4+ T cells from blood buffy coats.

Here the CDR3 reads CASSPSFSDTQYF. CDR3 DNA sequence: TGTGCCAGCAGCCCCTCCTTTAGCGATACGCAGTATTTT. The chain is built from TRBV11-2 and TRBJ2-3; unclear D gene. This CDR3 is 13 amino acids long. CDR1 is SGHAT and CDR2 is FQNNGV in the germline V gene. V lost 5 bases and J 6 bases, leaving 12 bases between the germline ends.